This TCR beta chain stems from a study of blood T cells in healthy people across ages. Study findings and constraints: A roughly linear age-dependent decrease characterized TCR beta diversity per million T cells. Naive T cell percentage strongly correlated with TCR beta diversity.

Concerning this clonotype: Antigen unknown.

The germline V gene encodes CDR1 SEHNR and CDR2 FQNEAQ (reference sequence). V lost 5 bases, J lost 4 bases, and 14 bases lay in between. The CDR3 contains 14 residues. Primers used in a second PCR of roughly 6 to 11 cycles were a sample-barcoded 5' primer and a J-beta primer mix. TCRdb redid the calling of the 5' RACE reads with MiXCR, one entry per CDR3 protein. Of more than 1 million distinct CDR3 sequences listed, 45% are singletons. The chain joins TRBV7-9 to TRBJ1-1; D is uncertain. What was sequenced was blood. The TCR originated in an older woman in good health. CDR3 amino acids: CASSRSGVGTEAFF. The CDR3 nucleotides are TGTGCCAGCAGCCGTAGCGGGGTGGGCACTGAAGCTTTCTTT.